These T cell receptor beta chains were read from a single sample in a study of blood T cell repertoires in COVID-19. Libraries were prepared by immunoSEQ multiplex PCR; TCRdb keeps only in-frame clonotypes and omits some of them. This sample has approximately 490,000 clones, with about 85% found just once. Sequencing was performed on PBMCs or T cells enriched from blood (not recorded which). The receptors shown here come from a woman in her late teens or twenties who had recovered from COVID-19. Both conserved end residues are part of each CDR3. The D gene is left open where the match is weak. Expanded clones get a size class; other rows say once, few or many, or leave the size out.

CDR3aa: CASTWTPLDRVHYQPQHF; CDR3nt: TGTGCTAGCACCTGGACCCCCTTGGACAGGGTCCACTATCAGCCCCAGCATTTT; j_gene: TRBJ1-5; d_gene: TRBD1; abundance: NA; v_gene: TRBV7-7
CDR3aa: CASSQEGTQVTGELFF; CDR3nt: TGCGCCAGCAGCCAAGAAGGGACACAAGTCACCGGGGAGCTGTTTTTT; j_gene: TRBJ2-2; d_gene: NA; abundance: NA; v_gene: TRBV4-1
CDR3aa: CAWRGGRVNADTQYF; CDR3nt: TGTGCCTGGAGGGGTGGCAGGGTCAATGCAGATACGCAGTATTTT; j_gene: TRBJ2-3; d_gene: NA; abundance: NA; v_gene: TRBV30
CDR3aa: CATSRDWTSGGAPYNEQFF; CDR3nt: TGTGCCACCAGCAGAGATTGGACTAGCGGGGGGGCACCCTACAATGAGCAGTTCTTC; j_gene: TRBJ2-1; d_gene: TRBD2; abundance: NA; v_gene: TRBV15
CDR3aa: CASAEEGRGFQPQHF; CDR3nt: TGTGCCAGCGCGGAGGAGGGAAGGGGTTTTCAGCCCCAGCATTTT; j_gene: TRBJ1-5; d_gene: NA; abundance: NA; v_gene: TRBV27
CDR3aa: CASPKKRVDRGSVSNQPQHF; CDR3nt: TGTGCCAGCCCCAAAAAACGGGTGGACAGGGGGTCCGTTAGCAATCAGCCCCAGCATTTT; j_gene: TRBJ1-5; d_gene: NA; abundance: NA; v_gene: TRBV21-1
CDR3aa: CASSNWGDQPQHF; CDR3nt: TGTGCCAGCAGCAACTGGGGGGATCAGCCCCAGCATTTT; j_gene: TRBJ1-5; d_gene: NA; abundance: few; v_gene: TRBV28
CDR3aa: CASSSRDSSGEQFF; CDR3nt: TGTGCCAGCAGCTCCCGGGACTCCTCGGGTGAGCAGTTCTTC; j_gene: TRBJ2-1; d_gene: NA; abundance: once; v_gene: TRBV11-2
CDR3aa: CASSPERGWKMNTEAFF; CDR3nt: TGTGCCAGCAGCCCCGAACGGGGTTGGAAAATGAACACTGAAGCTTTCTTT; j_gene: TRBJ1-1; d_gene: NA; abundance: few; v_gene: TRBV5-5
CDR3aa: CASSPGTGELFF; CDR3nt: TGTGCCAGCAGCCCAGGGACAGGGGAGCTGTTTTTT; j_gene: TRBJ2-2; d_gene: NA; abundance: NA; v_gene: TRBV11-2
CDR3aa: CASSQDWRATNEKLFF; CDR3nt: TGTGCCAGCAGCCAAGATTGGAGAGCAACTAATGAAAAACTGTTTTTT; j_gene: TRBJ1-4; d_gene: NA; abundance: NA; v_gene: TRBV4-2
CDR3aa: CASSDSGRGREQYF; CDR3nt: TGTGCCAGCAGTGACTCCGGCAGGGGGCGAGAGCAGTACTTC; j_gene: TRBJ2-7; d_gene: TRBD1; abundance: NA; v_gene: TRBV25-1
CDR3aa: CASSQGPETQYF; CDR3nt: TGTGCCAGCAGCCAAGGGCCAGAGACCCAGTACTTC; j_gene: TRBJ2-5; d_gene: NA; abundance: NA; v_gene: TRBV14
CDR3aa: CASSLGRVYGYTF; CDR3nt: TGTGCCAGCAGTTTGGGCAGGGTATATGGCTACACCTTC; j_gene: TRBJ1-2; d_gene: NA; abundance: NA; v_gene: TRBV28
CDR3aa: CASSPIATGELFF; CDR3nt: TGCGCCAGCAGCCCTATTGCCACGGGGGAGCTGTTTTTT; j_gene: TRBJ2-2; d_gene: NA; abundance: NA; v_gene: TRBV4-1
CDR3aa: CASMLLPGSEQYF; CDR3nt: TGTGCCAGCATGCTTCTCCCTGGGAGCGAGCAGTACTTC; j_gene: TRBJ2-7; d_gene: NA; abundance: NA; v_gene: TRBV27
CDR3aa: CASSQDPRGESNTGELFF; CDR3nt: TGCGCCAGCAGCCAAGACCCCCGGGGGGAATCGAACACCGGGGAGCTGTTTTTT; j_gene: TRBJ2-2; d_gene: TRBD2; abundance: NA; v_gene: TRBV4-1
CDR3aa: CSVFDSRGTEAFF; CDR3nt: TGCAGCGTTTTTGACAGTAGGGGCACTGAAGCTTTCTTT; j_gene: TRBJ1-1; d_gene: NA; abundance: NA; v_gene: TRBV29-1
CDR3aa: CASSAPGYSYEQYF; CDR3nt: TGTGCCAGTAGTGCTCCAGGCTACTCCTACGAGCAGTACTTC; j_gene: TRBJ2-7; d_gene: NA; abundance: NA; v_gene: TRBV19
CDR3aa: CASRVESEQFF; CDR3nt: TGTGCCAGCAGGGTGGAGAGTGAGCAGTTCTTC; j_gene: TRBJ2-1; d_gene: NA; abundance: NA; v_gene: TRBV2
CDR3aa: CASSAQPRGVGGSEQYF; CDR3nt: TGTGCCAGCAGCGCCCAACCTCGGGGCGTGGGGGGGAGCGAGCAGTACTTC; j_gene: TRBJ2-7; d_gene: TRBD2; abundance: NA; v_gene: TRBV9
CDR3aa: CASSSLTGHEQFF; CDR3nt: TGTGCCAGCAGCTCTTTAACAGGGCATGAGCAGTTCTTC; j_gene: TRBJ2-1; d_gene: NA; abundance: NA; v_gene: TRBV7-6
CDR3aa: CASSLGQGLSEQFF; CDR3nt: TGCGCCAGCAGCTTGGGCCAGGGGTTAAGTGAGCAGTTCTTC; j_gene: TRBJ2-1; d_gene: NA; abundance: NA; v_gene: TRBV5-1
CDR3aa: CASSVLAGTAGTQYF; CDR3nt: TGTGCCAGCAGTGTCCTAGCGGGGACGGCCGGTACGCAGTATTTT; j_gene: TRBJ2-3; d_gene: TRBD2; abundance: NA; v_gene: TRBV6-4
CDR3aa: CASSLASPEAFF; CDR3nt: TGTGCCAGCAGCTTAGCGTCTCCTGAAGCTTTCTTT; j_gene: TRBJ1-1; d_gene: NA; abundance: NA; v_gene: TRBV7-9
CDR3aa: CASSPLTTGGSGNTIYF; CDR3nt: TGTGCCAGCTCACCACTTACGACAGGAGGCTCTGGAAACACCATATATTTT; j_gene: TRBJ1-3; d_gene: NA; abundance: few; v_gene: TRBV18
CDR3aa: CASSLSRTEVYGYTF; CDR3nt: TGTGCCAGCAGCCTTTCCCGGACGGAGGTCTATGGCTACACCTTC; j_gene: TRBJ1-2; d_gene: NA; abundance: NA; v_gene: TRBV2
CDR3aa: CASSLAANGEQFF; CDR3nt: TGCGCCAGCAGCCTAGCCGCAAATGGTGAGCAGTTCTTC; j_gene: TRBJ2-1; d_gene: NA; abundance: NA; v_gene: TRBV4-1
CDR3aa: CASSLGAGNTEAFF; CDR3nt: TGTGCCAGCAGCTTGGGAGCGGGGAACACTGAAGCTTTCTTT; j_gene: TRBJ1-1; d_gene: NA; abundance: once; v_gene: TRBV7-2
CDR3aa: CASIQGAANSPLHF; CDR3nt: TGTGCCAGCATACAGGGGGCCGCCAATTCACCCCTCCACTTT; j_gene: TRBJ1-6; d_gene: TRBD1; abundance: NA; v_gene: TRBV6-5
CDR3aa: CASSLAGISGYTF; CDR3nt: TGTGCCAGCAGTTTGGCAGGGATTAGTGGCTACACCTTC; j_gene: TRBJ1-2; d_gene: NA; abundance: NA; v_gene: TRBV12-3/TRBV12-4
CDR3aa: CASSGIRQGVFRDYGYTF; CDR3nt: TGTGCCAGCAGCGGAATCAGACAGGGGGTTTTCAGGGACTATGGCTACACCTTC; j_gene: TRBJ1-2; d_gene: TRBD1; abundance: NA; v_gene: TRBV5-4
CDR3aa: CASSAQFTSGGGNEQFF; CDR3nt: TGTGCCAGCAGCGCCCAATTCACTAGCGGGGGGGGCAATGAGCAGTTCTTC; j_gene: TRBJ2-1; d_gene: TRBD2; abundance: NA; v_gene: TRBV9
CDR3aa: CASSFPGQGYGYTF; CDR3nt: TGTGCCAGCAGCTTTCCCGGACAGGGGTATGGCTACACCTTC; j_gene: TRBJ1-2; d_gene: TRBD1; abundance: few; v_gene: TRBV7-9
CDR3aa: CATSVGRGGYTF; CDR3nt: TGTGCCACCAGTGTCGGTAGAGGTGGCTACACCTTC; j_gene: TRBJ1-2; d_gene: NA; abundance: NA; v_gene: TRBV24-1
CDR3aa: CASSLIAGDLYEQYF; CDR3nt: TGTGCCAGCAGCCTTATAGCGGGGGATCTTTACGAGCAGTACTTC; j_gene: TRBJ2-7; d_gene: TRBD2; abundance: NA; v_gene: TRBV3-1/TRBV3-2
CDR3aa: CASSIGHGATNEKLFF; CDR3nt: TGTGCCAGTAGTATAGGCCACGGTGCAACTAATGAAAAACTGTTTTTT; j_gene: TRBJ1-4; d_gene: NA; abundance: NA; v_gene: TRBV19
CDR3aa: CASSGLTSQDNEQFF; CDR3nt: TGTGCCAGCAGCGGACTGACTAGCCAAGACAATGAGCAGTTCTTC; j_gene: TRBJ2-1; d_gene: TRBD2; abundance: NA; v_gene: TRBV2
CDR3aa: CASSDTGGYTF; CDR3nt: TGTGCCAGCAGTGATACAGGAGGCTACACCTTC; j_gene: TRBJ1-2; d_gene: NA; abundance: NA; v_gene: TRBV2
CDR3aa: CASSEWTGGYEQYF; CDR3nt: TGCGCCAGCAGTGAGTGGACAGGGGGCTACGAGCAGTACTTC; j_gene: TRBJ2-7; d_gene: TRBD1; abundance: NA; v_gene: TRBV10-1
CDR3aa: CAWWDLRDADGYTF; CDR3nt: TGTGCCTGGTGGGACTTACGGGATGCGGATGGCTACACCTTC; j_gene: TRBJ1-2; d_gene: NA; abundance: NA; v_gene: TRBV30
CDR3aa: CAWSPGQPNTGELFF; CDR3nt: TGTGCCTGGAGTCCCGGACAGCCGAACACCGGGGAGCTGTTTTTT; j_gene: TRBJ2-2; d_gene: NA; abundance: NA; v_gene: TRBV30
CDR3aa: CASSYGGGMWDTQYF; CDR3nt: TGTGCCAGTAGTTACGGTGGGGGGATGTGGGATACGCAGTATTTT; j_gene: TRBJ2-3; d_gene: NA; abundance: NA; v_gene: TRBV19
CDR3aa: CASSQGQDYEQYF; CDR3nt: TGTGCCAGCAGCCAGGGACAGGACTACGAGCAGTACTTC; j_gene: TRBJ2-7; d_gene: TRBD1; abundance: NA; v_gene: TRBV4-2
CDR3aa: CSVGQGWEQYF; CDR3nt: TGCAGTGTGGGGCAGGGCTGGGAGCAGTACTTC; j_gene: TRBJ2-7; d_gene: NA; abundance: NA; v_gene: TRBV20-1
CDR3aa: CASSQGRRGTEAFF; CDR3nt: TGTGCCAGCAGCCAGGGGCGGAGGGGCACTGAAGCTTTCTTT; j_gene: TRBJ1-1; d_gene: NA; abundance: NA; v_gene: TRBV3-1/TRBV3-2
CDR3aa: CASSLVMGSSYEQYF; CDR3nt: TGTGCCAGCAGCCTCGTAATGGGGAGCTCCTACGAGCAGTACTTC; j_gene: TRBJ2-7; d_gene: NA; abundance: NA; v_gene: TRBV3-1/TRBV3-2
CDR3aa: CASSWEGLSTEAFF; CDR3nt: TGTGCCAGCAGCTGGGAGGGATTGAGCACTGAAGCTTTCTTT; j_gene: TRBJ1-1; d_gene: NA; abundance: NA; v_gene: TRBV7-2
CDR3aa: CASSQGVAPGLNIQYF; CDR3nt: TGTGCCAGCAGCCAAGGAGTGGCGCCAGGCCTAAACATTCAGTACTTC; j_gene: TRBJ2-4; d_gene: NA; abundance: NA; v_gene: TRBV3-1/TRBV3-2